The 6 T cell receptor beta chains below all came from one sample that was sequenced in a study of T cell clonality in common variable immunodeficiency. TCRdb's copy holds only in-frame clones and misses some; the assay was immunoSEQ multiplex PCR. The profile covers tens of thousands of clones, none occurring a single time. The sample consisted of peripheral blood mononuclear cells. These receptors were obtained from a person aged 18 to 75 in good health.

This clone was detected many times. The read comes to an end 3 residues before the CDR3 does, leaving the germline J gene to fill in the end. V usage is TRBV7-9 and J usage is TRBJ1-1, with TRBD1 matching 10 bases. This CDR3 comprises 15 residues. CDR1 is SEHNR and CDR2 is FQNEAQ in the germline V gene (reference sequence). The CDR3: CASSVPGQGMIGAFF. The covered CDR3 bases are TGTGCCAGCAGCGTTCCGGGACAGGGGATGATAGGG.

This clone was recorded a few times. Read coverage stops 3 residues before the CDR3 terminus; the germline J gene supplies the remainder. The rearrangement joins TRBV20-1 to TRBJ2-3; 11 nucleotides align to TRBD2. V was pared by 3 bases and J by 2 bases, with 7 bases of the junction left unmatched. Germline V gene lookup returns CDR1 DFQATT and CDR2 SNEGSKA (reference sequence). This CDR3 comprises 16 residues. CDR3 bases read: TGCAGTGCTAGGGATAGACTAGCGGGGTACACAGATACG. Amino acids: CSARDRLAGYTDT. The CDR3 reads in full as CSARDRLAGYTDTQYF.

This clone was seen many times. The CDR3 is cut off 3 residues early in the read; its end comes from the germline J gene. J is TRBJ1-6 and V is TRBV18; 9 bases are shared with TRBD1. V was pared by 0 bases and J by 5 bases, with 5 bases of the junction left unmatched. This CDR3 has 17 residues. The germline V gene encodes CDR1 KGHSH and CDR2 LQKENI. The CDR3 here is CASSPPRTGVDNSPLHF. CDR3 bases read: TGTGCCAGCTCACCACCCCGGACAGGGGTCGATAATTCACCC.

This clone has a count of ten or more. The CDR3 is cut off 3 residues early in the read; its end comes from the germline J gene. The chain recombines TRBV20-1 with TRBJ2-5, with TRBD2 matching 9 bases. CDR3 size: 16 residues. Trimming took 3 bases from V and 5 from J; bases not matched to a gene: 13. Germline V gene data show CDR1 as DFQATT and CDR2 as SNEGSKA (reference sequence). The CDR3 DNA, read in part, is TGCAGTGCTAGTAAACCAGCGGGAGGCCGGGGGGAGACC. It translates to CSASKPAGGRGET. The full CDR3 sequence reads CSASKPAGGRGETQYF.

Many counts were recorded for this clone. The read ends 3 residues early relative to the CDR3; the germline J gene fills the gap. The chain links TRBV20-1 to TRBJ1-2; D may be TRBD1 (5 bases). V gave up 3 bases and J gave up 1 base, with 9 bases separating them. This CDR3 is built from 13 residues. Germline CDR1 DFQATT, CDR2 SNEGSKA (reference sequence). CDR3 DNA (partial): TGCAGTGCTAGGGGGGGGGTTAACTATGGC. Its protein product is CSARGGVNYG. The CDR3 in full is CSARGGVNYGYTF.

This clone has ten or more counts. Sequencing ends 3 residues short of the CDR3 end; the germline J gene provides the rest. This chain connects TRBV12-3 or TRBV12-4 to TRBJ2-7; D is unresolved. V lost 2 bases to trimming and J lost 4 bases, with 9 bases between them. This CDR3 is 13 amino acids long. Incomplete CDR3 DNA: TGTGCCAGCAGTTTACAGACTGGGTACGAG. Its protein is CASSLQTGYE. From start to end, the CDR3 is CASSLQTGYEQYF.